This record concerns one T cell receptor (beta chain) sequence. Antigen unknown. This entry is derived from a study of T cell responses to AZD1222 COVID-19 vaccine. Study outcomes and limitations: It was only a handful of AZD1222 recipients who were seropositive at baseline.

V lost 3 bases, J lost 3 bases, and 8 bases lay in between. CDR3 length: 13 amino acids. Only in-frame clones appear in the TCRdb table, and some are missing; sequencing was by immunoSEQ multiplex PCR. The table records over 140,000 clones, just under 95% of them present only once. Sequencing was performed on peripheral blood, taken on day 0 of AZD1222 vaccination. This sequence joins TRBV12-3 or TRBV12-4 and TRBJ1-1; D is uncertain. The receptor was derived from an adult in good health. CDR3 region: CASSLGVYTEAFF. The DNA for the CDR3 is TGTGCCAGCAGTTTGGGTGTTTACACTGAAGCTTTCTTT.